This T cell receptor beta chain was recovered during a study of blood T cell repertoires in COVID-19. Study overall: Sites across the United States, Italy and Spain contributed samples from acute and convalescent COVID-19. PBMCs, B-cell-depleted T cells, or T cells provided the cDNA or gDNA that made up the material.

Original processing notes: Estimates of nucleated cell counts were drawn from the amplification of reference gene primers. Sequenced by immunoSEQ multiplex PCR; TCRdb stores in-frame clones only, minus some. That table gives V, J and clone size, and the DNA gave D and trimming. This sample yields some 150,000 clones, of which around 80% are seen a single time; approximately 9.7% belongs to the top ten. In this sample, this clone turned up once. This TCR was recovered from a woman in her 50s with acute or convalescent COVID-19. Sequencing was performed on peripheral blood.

CDR3 sequence: CASSEFGYNEQFF. The CDR3 nucleotides read TGCGCCAGCAGTGAGTTCGGGTACAATGAGCAGTTCTTC. The chain employs TRBV10-1 and TRBJ2-1; D gene uncertain. The V gene lost 1 base and the J gene lost 4 bases, with 5 bases spanning the gap. The CDR3 spans 13 residues. CDR1 is WNHNN and CDR2 is SYGVQD in the germline V gene (reference sequence).